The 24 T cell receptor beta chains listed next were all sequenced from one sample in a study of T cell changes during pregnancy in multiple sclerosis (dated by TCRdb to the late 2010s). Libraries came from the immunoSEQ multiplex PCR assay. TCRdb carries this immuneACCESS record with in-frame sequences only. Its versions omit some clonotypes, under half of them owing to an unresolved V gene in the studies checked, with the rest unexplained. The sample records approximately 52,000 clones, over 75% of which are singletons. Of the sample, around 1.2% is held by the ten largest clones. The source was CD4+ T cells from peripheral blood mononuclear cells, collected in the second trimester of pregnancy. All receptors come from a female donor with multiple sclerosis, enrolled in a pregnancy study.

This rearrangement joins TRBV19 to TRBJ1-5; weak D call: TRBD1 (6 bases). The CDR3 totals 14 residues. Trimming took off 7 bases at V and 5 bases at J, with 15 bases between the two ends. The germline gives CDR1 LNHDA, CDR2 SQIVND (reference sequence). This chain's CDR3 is CASKNRADHQPQHF. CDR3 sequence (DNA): TGTGCCAGTAAAAACAGGGCGGATCATCAGCCCCAGCATTTT. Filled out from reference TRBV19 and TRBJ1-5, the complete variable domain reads DGGITQSPKYLFRKEGQNVTLSCEQNLNHDAMYWYRQDPGQGLRLIYYSQIVNDFQKGDIAEGYSVSREKKESFPLTVTSAQKNPTAFYLCASKNRADHQPQHFGDGTRLSIL.

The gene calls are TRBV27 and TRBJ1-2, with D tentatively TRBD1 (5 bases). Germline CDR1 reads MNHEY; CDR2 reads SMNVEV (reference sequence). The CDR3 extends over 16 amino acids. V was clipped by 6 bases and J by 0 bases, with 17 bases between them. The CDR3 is CASRTGLRGSNYGYTF. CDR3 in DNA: TGTGCCAGCAGGACGGGACTTCGGGGGTCTAACTATGGCTACACCTTC.

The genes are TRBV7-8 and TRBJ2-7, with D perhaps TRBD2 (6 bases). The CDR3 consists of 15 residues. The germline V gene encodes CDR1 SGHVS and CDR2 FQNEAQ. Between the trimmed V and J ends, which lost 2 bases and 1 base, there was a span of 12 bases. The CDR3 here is CASSLRGGPSYEQYF. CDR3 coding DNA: TGTGCCAGCAGCTTACGGGGAGGTCCATCCTACGAGCAGTACTTC.

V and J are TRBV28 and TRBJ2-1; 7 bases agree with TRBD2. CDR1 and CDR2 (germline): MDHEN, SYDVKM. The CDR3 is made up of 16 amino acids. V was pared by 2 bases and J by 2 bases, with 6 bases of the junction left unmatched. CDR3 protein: CASSLGGAGAYNEQFF. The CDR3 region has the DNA TGTGCCAGCAGTTTAGGCGGGGCGGGAGCCTACAATGAGCAGTTCTTC.

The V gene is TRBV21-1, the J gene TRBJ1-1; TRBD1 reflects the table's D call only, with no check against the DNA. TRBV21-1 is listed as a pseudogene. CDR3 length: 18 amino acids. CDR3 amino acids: CASSDERTGTGELTEAFF. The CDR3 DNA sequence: TGTGCCAGCAGCGACGAGCGAACCGGGACAGGGGAATTGACTGAAGCTTTCTTT.

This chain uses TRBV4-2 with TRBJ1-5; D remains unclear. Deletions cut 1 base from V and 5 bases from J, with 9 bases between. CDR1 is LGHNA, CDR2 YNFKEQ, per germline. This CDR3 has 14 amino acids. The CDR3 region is CASSQGHVDQPQHF. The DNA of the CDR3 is TGTGCCAGCAGCCAAGGTCATGTTGATCAGCCCCAGCATTTT.

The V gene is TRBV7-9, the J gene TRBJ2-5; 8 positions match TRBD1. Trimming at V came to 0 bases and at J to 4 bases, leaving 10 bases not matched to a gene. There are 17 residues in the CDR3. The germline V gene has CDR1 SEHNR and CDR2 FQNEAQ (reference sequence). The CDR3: CASSLAVNLGQGETQYF. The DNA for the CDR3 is TGTGCCAGCAGCTTAGCGGTTAATTTAGGACAGGGAGAGACCCAGTACTTC. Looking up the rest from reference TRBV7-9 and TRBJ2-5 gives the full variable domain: DTGVSQNPRHKITKRGQNVTFRCDPISEHNRLYWYRQTLGQGPEFLTYFQNEAQLEKSRLLSDRFSAERPKGSFSTLEIQRTEQGDSAMYLCASSLAVNLGQGETQYFGPGTRLLVL.

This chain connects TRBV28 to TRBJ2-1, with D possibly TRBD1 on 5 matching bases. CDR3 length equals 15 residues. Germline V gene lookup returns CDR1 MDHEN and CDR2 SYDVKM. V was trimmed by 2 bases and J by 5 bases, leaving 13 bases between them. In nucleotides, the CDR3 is TGTGCCAGCAGTTTAAGGGGCGATACTAACAATGAGCAGTTCTTC. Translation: CASSLRGDTNNEQFF.

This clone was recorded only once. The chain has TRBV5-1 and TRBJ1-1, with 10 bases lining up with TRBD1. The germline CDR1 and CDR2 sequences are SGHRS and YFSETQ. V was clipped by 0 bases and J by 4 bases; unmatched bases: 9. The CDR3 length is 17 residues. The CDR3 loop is CASSLALGTGAATEAFF. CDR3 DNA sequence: TGCGCCAGCAGCTTGGCCTTGGGGACAGGGGCGGCCACTGAAGCTTTCTTT.

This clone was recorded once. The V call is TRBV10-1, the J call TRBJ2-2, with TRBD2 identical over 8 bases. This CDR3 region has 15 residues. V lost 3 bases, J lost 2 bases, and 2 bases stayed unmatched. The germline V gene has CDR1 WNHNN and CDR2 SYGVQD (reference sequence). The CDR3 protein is CASSELADNTGELFF. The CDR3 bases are TGCGCCAGCAGTGAACTAGCGGATAACACCGGGGAGCTGTTTTTT.

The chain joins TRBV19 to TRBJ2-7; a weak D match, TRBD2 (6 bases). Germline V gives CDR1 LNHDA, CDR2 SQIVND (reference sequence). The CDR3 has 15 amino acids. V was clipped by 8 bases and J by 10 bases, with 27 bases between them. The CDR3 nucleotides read TGTGCCAGTTCATCAACTAGCCGGGGTAGGGGAGCACAGTACTTC. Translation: CASSSTSRGRGAQYF.

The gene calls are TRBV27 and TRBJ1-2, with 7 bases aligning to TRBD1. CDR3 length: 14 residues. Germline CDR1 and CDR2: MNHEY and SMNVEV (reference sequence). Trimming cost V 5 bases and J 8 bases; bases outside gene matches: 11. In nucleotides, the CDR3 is TGTGCCAGCAGTCCCAGACAGGGAATCGGAGGCTACACCTTC. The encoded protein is CASSPRQGIGGYTF.

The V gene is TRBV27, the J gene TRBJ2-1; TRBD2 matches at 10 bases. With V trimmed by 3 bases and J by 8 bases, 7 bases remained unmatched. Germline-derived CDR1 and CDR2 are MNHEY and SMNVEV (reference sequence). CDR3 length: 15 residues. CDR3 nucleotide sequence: TGTGCCAGCAGTTTTAGGAGCGGGAGGGTGGATGAGCAGTTCTTC. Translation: CASSFRSGRVDEQFF.

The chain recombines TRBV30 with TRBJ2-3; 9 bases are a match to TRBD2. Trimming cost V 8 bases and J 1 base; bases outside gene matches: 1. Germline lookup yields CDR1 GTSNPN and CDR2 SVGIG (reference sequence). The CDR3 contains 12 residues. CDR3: CARTSGTDTQYF. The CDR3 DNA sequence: TGTGCCCGGACTAGCGGCACAGATACGCAGTATTTT. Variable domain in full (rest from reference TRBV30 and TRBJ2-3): SQTIHQWPATLVQPVGSPLSLECTVEGTSNPNLYWYRQAAGRGLQLLFYSVGIGQISSEVPQNLSASRPQDRQFILSSKKLLLSDSGFYLCARTSGTDTQYFGPGTRLTVL.

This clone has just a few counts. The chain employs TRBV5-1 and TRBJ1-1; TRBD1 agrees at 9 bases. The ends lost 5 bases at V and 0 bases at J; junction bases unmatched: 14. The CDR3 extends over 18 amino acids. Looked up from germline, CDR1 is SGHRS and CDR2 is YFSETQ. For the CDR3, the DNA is TGCGCCAGCAGGCCCGGGACAGGGAACTTTAACATGAACACTGAAGCTTTCTTT. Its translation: CASRPGTGNFNMNTEAFF.

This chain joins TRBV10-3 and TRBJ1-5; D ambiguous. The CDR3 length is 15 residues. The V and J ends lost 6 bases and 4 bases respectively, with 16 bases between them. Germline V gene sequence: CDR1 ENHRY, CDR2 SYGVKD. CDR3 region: CAISPGKTTNQPQHF. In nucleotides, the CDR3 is TGTGCCATCAGCCCCGGGAAAACTACTAATCAGCCCCAGCATTTT.

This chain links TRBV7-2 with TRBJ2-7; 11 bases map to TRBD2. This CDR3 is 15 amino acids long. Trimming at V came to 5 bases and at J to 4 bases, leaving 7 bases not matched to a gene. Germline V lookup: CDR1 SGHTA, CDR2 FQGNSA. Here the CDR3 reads CASSLTSGTKYEQYF. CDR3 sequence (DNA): TGTGCCAGCAGCCTGACTAGCGGGACTAAATACGAGCAGTACTTC.

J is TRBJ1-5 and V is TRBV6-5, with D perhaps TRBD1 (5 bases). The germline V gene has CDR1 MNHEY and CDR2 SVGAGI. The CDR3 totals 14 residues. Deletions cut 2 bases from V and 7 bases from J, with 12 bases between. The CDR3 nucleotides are TGTGCCAGCAGTTACGGGGGGGTGGGGCAGCCCCAGCATTTT. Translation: CASSYGGVGQPQHF.

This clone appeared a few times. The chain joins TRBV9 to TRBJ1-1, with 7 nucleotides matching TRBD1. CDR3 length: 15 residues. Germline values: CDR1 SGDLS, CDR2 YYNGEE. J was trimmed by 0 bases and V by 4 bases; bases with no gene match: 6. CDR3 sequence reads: CASSPGDRLNTEAFF. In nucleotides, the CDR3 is TGTGCCAGCAGCCCAGGGGACAGATTGAACACTGAAGCTTTCTTT.

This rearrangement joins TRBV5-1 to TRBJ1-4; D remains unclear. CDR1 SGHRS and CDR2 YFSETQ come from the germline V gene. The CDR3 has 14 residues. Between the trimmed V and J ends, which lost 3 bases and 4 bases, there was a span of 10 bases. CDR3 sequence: CASSSNGDNEKLFF. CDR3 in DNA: TGCGCCAGCAGCTCGAACGGGGATAATGAAAAACTGTTTTTT.

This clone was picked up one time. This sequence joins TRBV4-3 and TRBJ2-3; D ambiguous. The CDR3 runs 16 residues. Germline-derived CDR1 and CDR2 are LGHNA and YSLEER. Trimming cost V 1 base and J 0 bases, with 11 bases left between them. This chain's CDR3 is CASSQVAGSSTDTQYF. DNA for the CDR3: TGCGCCAGCAGCCAAGTCGCAGGTTCTAGCACAGATACGCAGTATTTT.

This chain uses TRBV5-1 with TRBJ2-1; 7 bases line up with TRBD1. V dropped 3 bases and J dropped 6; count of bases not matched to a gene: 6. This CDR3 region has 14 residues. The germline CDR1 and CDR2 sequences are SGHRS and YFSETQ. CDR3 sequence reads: CASSWTGGGNEQFF. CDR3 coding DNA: TGCGCCAGCAGCTGGACAGGCGGAGGCAATGAGCAGTTCTTC.

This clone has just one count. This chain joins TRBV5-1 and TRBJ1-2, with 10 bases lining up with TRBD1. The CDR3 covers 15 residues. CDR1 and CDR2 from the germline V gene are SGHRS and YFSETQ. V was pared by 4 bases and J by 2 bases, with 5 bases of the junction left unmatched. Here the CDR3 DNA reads TGCGCCAGCAGCCCCCGGACAGGGGGAAACTATGGCTACACCTTC. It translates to CASSPRTGGNYGYTF.

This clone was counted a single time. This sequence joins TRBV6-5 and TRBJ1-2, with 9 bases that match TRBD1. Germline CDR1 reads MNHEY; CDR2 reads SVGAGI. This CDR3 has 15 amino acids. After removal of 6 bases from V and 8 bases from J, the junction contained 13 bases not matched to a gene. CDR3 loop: CASSWDREGSGGYTF. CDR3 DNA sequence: TGTGCCAGCAGCTGGGACAGGGAGGGGTCCGGGGGCTACACCTTC.